A selection of T cell receptor beta chains follows, all from one sample in a study of blood T cell repertoires in COVID-19. Only in-frame clones appear in the TCRdb table, and some are missing; sequencing was by immunoSEQ multiplex PCR. The profile shows about 180,000 clones, about 80% of them singletons. The source material was peripheral blood. All receptors come from a man between 65 and 80 years old with active or convalescent COVID-19. Each CDR3 is given with its conserved first and last residue. The D gene is left open where the match is weak. Some rows mark clone size as missing; the rest say once, few, many or name a class of expanded clone.

13	TRBV10-1	TRBJ2-3	NA	NA	TGCGCCAGCAGCGAGACAGTAACAGATACGCAGTATTTT	CASSETVTDTQYF
15	TRBV4-1	TRBJ2-3	TRBD2	NA	TGCGCCAGCCGCCGGGCGGGAGTCGACACAGATACGCAGTATTTT	CASRRAGVDTDTQYF
14	TRBV5-1	TRBJ2-1	NA	NA	TGCGCCAGCAGCTTTGGAGGGACCTACAATGAGCAGTTCTTC	CASSFGGTYNEQFF
13	TRBV24-1	TRBJ2-2	NA	NA	TGTGCCACCAGTGATCGACCAGGCGGGGAGCTGTTTTTT	CATSDRPGGELFF
13	TRBV12-3/TRBV12-4	TRBJ2-5	NA	once	TGTGCCAGCAGTTTAGCAGGGGAAGGGACCCAGTACTTC	CASSLAGEGTQYF
16	TRBV15	TRBJ2-2	TRBD2	NA	TGTGCCACCAGCAGTTACTCAGCGGGAGTTGGCGGGGAGCTGTTTTTT	CATSSYSAGVGGELFF
14	TRBV19	TRBJ1-5	TRBD1	NA	TGTGCCAGTAGTTCTCAGGGGGATAATCAGCCCCAGCATTTT	CASSSQGDNQPQHF
14	TRBV7-9	TRBJ2-1	NA	NA	TGTGCCAGCAGCCTCTCGCTCTACGAAAATGAGCAGTTCTTC	CASSLSLYENEQFF
15	TRBV7-6	TRBJ2-5	TRBD1	NA	TGTGCCAGCAGCTTAGCCGGACAGGGTGAGGGAACCCAGTACTTC	CASSLAGQGEGTQYF
15	TRBV6-2/TRBV6-3	TRBJ2-6	NA	NA	TGTGCCAGCAGTTATCGGGGTGCCGTGGCCAACGTCCTGACTTTC	CASSYRGAVANVLTF
16	TRBV18	TRBJ2-1	NA	NA	TGTGCCAGCTCACCACCGTCCAGTCCATCAGACAATGAGCAGTTCTTC	CASSPPSSPSDNEQFF
14	TRBV9	TRBJ2-7	TRBD2	few	TGTGCCAGCAGCATCTCTAGCGGGGGTAGCGAGCAGTACTTC	CASSISSGGSEQYF
15	TRBV5-6	TRBJ2-5	TRBD1	NA	TGTGCCAGCAGCTTGTACAACAGGGGAAGGGAGACCCAGTACTTC	CASSLYNRGRETQYF
17	TRBV5-4	TRBJ2-2	TRBD1	NA	TGTGCCAGCAGTACCGGGACAGGAGTATTAAACACCGGGGAGCTGTTTTTT	CASSTGTGVLNTGELFF
13	TRBV18	TRBJ1-3	NA	NA	TGTGCCAGCTCACGGGACACGTTGGACACCATATATTTT	CASSRDTLDTIYF
13	TRBV6-5	TRBJ1-1	NA	NA	TGTGCCAGCAGTTACATCTGGAACACTGAAGCTTTCTTT	CASSYIWNTEAFF
14	TRBV7-3	TRBJ2-1	NA	NA	TGTGCCAGCAGCTCCTCCGGGACTCCCTCCGAGCAGTTCTTC	CASSSSGTPSEQFF
15	TRBV7-8	TRBJ1-1	NA	NA	TGTGCCAGCAGCTTAGTTGGGGCCCGATACACTGAAGCTTTCTTT	CASSLVGARYTEAFF
18	TRBV5-3	TRBJ2-2	TRBD2	NA	TGTGCCAGAAGCGGGACCTCGAGCGGGAGGTCTAACACCGGGGAGCTGTTTTTT	CARSGTSSGRSNTGELFF
12	TRBV12-3/TRBV12-4	TRBJ1-1	TRBD1	once	TGTGCCAGCAGTCCGCGACAGGGAGAAGCTTTCTTT	CASSPRQGEAFF
15	TRBV24-1	TRBJ2-3	NA	NA	TGTGCCACCAGTGATCCCCACGGCGGGAAAGATACGCAGTATTTT	CATSDPHGGKDTQYF
15	TRBV2	TRBJ2-5	TRBD2	few	TGTGCCAGCAGTATACGGACTAGCGTGGCAGAGACCCAGTACTTC	CASSIRTSVAETQYF
13	TRBV6-5	TRBJ1-1	NA	once	TGTGCCAGCAGGTATCGGGGAACCACTGAAGCTTTCTTT	CASRYRGTTEAFF
17	TRBV4-3	TRBJ2-7	NA	NA	TGCGCCAGCAGCCAAGATTTCGCGGGGCGAAGCTCCTACGAGCAGTACTTC	CASSQDFAGRSSYEQYF
14	TRBV6-5	TRBJ2-5	TRBD1	NA	TGTGCCAGCAGCCTAACAGGGGGGAGAGAGACCCAGTACTTC	CASSLTGGRETQYF
15	TRBV6-5	TRBJ2-3	NA	NA	TGTGCCAGCAAAGGGGGGGGCTCCCTCGGAGATACGCAGTATTTT	CASKGGGSLGDTQYF
14	TRBV18	TRBJ2-5	TRBD1	NA	TGTGCCAGCTCACGCCGACAGGGTGGAGAGACCCAGTACTTC	CASSRRQGGETQYF
14	TRBV7-9	TRBJ1-1	NA	few	TGTGCCAGCAGCTTCGGAGGAAGTAGCACTGAAGCTTTCTTT	CASSFGGSSTEAFF
16	TRBV18	TRBJ1-4	TRBD1	NA	TGTGCCAGCTCACCTCCACCCACAGGGGTCGGTGAAAAACTGTTTTTT	CASSPPPTGVGEKLFF